A single sample is the source of the 11 T cell receptor beta chains below, sequenced in a study of OX40 agonist ivuxolimab in advanced cancers. The assay was immunoSEQ multiplex PCR, and TCRdb's table has in-frame clones only and misses some. The sample consists of approximately 14,000 clones, 65% to 80% of them appearing once. The sample was CD4+ or CD8+ T cells sorted from blood, taken in a trial of the OX40 agonist ivuxolimab. All receptors derive from an adult with an advanced solid tumor such as melanoma, head and neck, liver or kidney cancer.

The V gene is TRBV7-6, the J gene TRBJ2-3; 12 bases match TRBD2. The germline gives CDR1 SGHVS, CDR2 FNYEAQ. Trimming took 0 bases from V and 0 from J; bases not matched to a gene: 1. The length of the CDR3 is 17 residues. The CDR3 reads CASSLAGLAGSTDTQYF. The CDR3, as DNA: TGTGCCAGCAGCTTAGCGGGACTAGCGGGTAGCACAGATACGCAGTATTTT.

V and J are TRBV27 and TRBJ2-1; tentative D call: TRBD2 (6 bases). V shed 2 bases and J shed 4 bases, with 12 bases lying between them. CDR1 and CDR2 (germline): MNHEY, SMNVEV (reference sequence). The CDR3 extends over 15 amino acids. This chain's CDR3 is CASSLGGDPYNEQFF. The DNA for the CDR3 is TGTGCCAGCAGTTTAGGAGGGGACCCTTACAATGAGCAGTTCTTC.

The rearrangement uses TRBV2 and TRBJ2-4; a weak D match, TRBD2 (6 bases). Germline loops: CDR1 SNHLY, CDR2 FYNNEI. V was shortened by 1 base and J by 5 bases, with 15 bases between the two germline ends. The CDR3 spans 16 residues. CDR3 coding DNA: TGTGCCAGCAGTGAAGAAACTAGCCTAAACCAAAACATTCAGTACTTC. Translated, it gives CASSEETSLNQNIQYF.

This chain joins TRBV28 and TRBJ2-7; D remains ambiguous. CDR3 length: 14 amino acids. V was trimmed by 2 bases and J by 2 bases, leaving 10 bases between them. Germline V gene lookup returns CDR1 MDHEN and CDR2 SYDVKM. The CDR3 loop is CASSLVIFPYEQYF. In DNA, the CDR3 is TGTGCCAGCAGTTTAGTCATTTTCCCCTACGAGCAGTACTTC.

J is TRBJ2-7 and V is TRBV7-9, with D unresolved. The CDR3 extends over 13 amino acids. Germline CDR1 reads SEHNR; CDR2 reads FQNEAQ (reference sequence). V was shortened by 6 bases and J by 1 base, with 10 bases between the two germline ends. CDR3 sequence: CASSHDTSYEQYF. In DNA form, the CDR3 reads TGTGCCAGCAGTCACGACACGTCCTACGAGCAGTACTTC.

V gene TRBV4-1 combines with J gene TRBJ2-1; D is uncertain. Germline V lookup: CDR1 MGHRA, CDR2 YSYEKL. The CDR3 spans 13 residues. Trimming pared 0 bases from V and 8 bases from J, leaving 8 bases between. The DNA of the CDR3 is TGCGCCAGCAGCCAAGAAGTCAGCCATGAGCAGTTCTTC. This encodes CASSQEVSHEQFF.

The chain uses TRBV21-1 and TRBJ2-7; the listed D gene, TRBD1, was not tested against the DNA. TRBV21-1 is listed as a pseudogene. The CDR3 loop spans 16 amino acids. CDR3 region: CASSNPGQGPSYEQYF. The CDR3 DNA follows: TGTGCCAGCAGCAACCCGGGACAGGGGCCCTCCTACGAGCAGTACTTC.

This chain connects TRBV18 to TRBJ2-5; the D call may be TRBD1 or TRBD2 (5 bases each). V lost 3 bases to trimming and J lost 4 bases, with 12 bases between them. The germline gives CDR1 KGHSH, CDR2 LQKENI. The CDR3 covers 14 residues. DNA for the CDR3: TGTGCCAGCTCACCGACCCGGGACGGAGAGACCCAGTACTTC. This encodes CASSPTRDGETQYF.

The rearrangement joins TRBV30 to TRBJ1-1; possible D gene TRBD1, 5 bases. The V gene's germline CDR1 is GTSNPN and CDR2 SVGIG (reference sequence). The CDR3 consists of 13 residues. V was clipped by 0 bases and J by 8 bases, with 13 bases between them. The CDR3 nucleotides are TGTGCCTGGAGTGTTGGGAGCGGGGGGGAAGCTTTCTTT. Translation gives CAWSVGSGGEAFF. Full variable domain (outside the CDR3, taken from reference TRBV30 and TRBJ1-1): SQTIHQWPATLVQPVGSPLSLECTVEGTSNPNLYWYRQAAGRGLQLLFYSVGIGQISSEVPQNLSASRPQDRQFILSSKKLLLSDSGFYLCAWSVGSGGEAFFGQGTRLTVV.

This clone was observed a handful of times. The chain joins TRBV6-5 to TRBJ2-3, with 7 nucleotides matching TRBD1. With 7 bases clipped from V and 4 bases from J, the junction kept 8 bases outside the gene matches. Germline V gives CDR1 MNHEY, CDR2 SVGAGI. The CDR3 has 14 amino acids. CDR3 loop: CASKTGYSADTQYF. In nucleotides, the CDR3 is TGTGCCAGCAAGACAGGGTATAGTGCAGATACGCAGTATTTT.

The J gene is TRBJ2-1, the V gene TRBV19; D might be TRBD1 (6 bases). Trimming shortened V by 2 bases and J by 5 bases, and 13 bases separated the two germline ends. Germline-derived CDR1 and CDR2 are LNHDA and SQIVND (reference sequence). CDR3 length equals 15 residues. CDR3 in DNA: TGTGCCAGTAGTATATGGTCTCCAGGGGACAATGAGCAGTTCTTC. Protein product: CASSIWSPGDNEQFF.